One TCR beta chain is described in this entry. This clone has just a few counts. Its antigen target is currently unknown. No base-level quality is on record; no much larger clone is a single base apart. TCRbeta CDR3 regions were amplified from genomic DNA by means of the immunoSEQ Assay, a bias-controlled multiplex PCR. On the authors' methods: Within the assay, amplification of reference gene primers was used to estimate how many nucleated cells each sample contained. Sequence reads were collapsed and filtered to measure the absolute abundance of every unique TCRbeta CDR3 rearrangement. Productive Simpson clonality was computed per sample as the square root of Simpson's diversity index over productive rearrangements. TCRdb's version of the immuneACCESS table is confined to in-frame rearrangements and falls short of the full clone set. An unresolved V gene accounts for under half of the shortfall where checked; the remainder is of unknown origin. V, J and clone size are taken as reported in that table, and D and trimming were inferred from the DNA itself. The sample records around 66,000 clones, around 80% of which are singletons. The top ten hold around 9.7% of the sample.

From its cysteine to its phenylalanine, the CDR3 spans 15 amino acids. The DNA shown is the 45-base CDR3, in frame from base 1. The germline V gene (reference sequence) sets CDR1 to LNHNV and CDR2 to YYDKDF. V lost 0 bases and J lost 3 bases; the stretch between them is 11 bases long. The data originate from a study of blood T cell repertoires in COVID-19 (dated by TCRdb to the early 2020s). Background on the whole study: Samples covering the acute and convalescent phases of COVID-19 were provided by collaborators in the United States, Italy and Spain. The prospective study material was composed of cDNA or gDNA derived from T cells, B-cell-depleted T cells, or PBMCs. Where available, HLA class I and class II types were taken from metadata supplied by the sample provider and were not determined by assay-based typing. The dataset comprised deeply sampled blood TCRbeta repertoires from subjects exposed to, actively infected with, or recovered from COVID-19. The samples were drawn from the first 160 participants of the ongoing ImmuneRACE study and from 1,200 or so subjects provided by 6 global collaborators. Nearly every sample came with metadata listing a de-identified subject ID, COVID-19 status, age in years and sex. A freely available public database, intended as a resource for researchers studying the immune response to SARS-CoV-2, is where the repertoires were released.

The collaborating institutions used their own protocols to collect whole blood in K2EDTA tubes. For TCRbeta analysis, collaborators shipped samples in one of three forms: frozen whole blood, isolated PBMCs, or DNA extracted from either of those sample types. Here is what the overall study found, with its caveats: Clinical and demographic metadata were provided uncurated, with the amount varying by source and participant.

The sample was peripheral blood. This clonotype was obtained from a human donor in a cohort sampled during active COVID-19. In this chain, TRBV15 is recombined with TRBJ1-2; TRBD1 might be the D gene, on 6 matching bases. The DNA sequence is as follows: TGTGCCACCAGCAGAGATCTGGGGGCGTACTATGGCTACACCTTC. This encodes CATSRDLGAYYGYTF.